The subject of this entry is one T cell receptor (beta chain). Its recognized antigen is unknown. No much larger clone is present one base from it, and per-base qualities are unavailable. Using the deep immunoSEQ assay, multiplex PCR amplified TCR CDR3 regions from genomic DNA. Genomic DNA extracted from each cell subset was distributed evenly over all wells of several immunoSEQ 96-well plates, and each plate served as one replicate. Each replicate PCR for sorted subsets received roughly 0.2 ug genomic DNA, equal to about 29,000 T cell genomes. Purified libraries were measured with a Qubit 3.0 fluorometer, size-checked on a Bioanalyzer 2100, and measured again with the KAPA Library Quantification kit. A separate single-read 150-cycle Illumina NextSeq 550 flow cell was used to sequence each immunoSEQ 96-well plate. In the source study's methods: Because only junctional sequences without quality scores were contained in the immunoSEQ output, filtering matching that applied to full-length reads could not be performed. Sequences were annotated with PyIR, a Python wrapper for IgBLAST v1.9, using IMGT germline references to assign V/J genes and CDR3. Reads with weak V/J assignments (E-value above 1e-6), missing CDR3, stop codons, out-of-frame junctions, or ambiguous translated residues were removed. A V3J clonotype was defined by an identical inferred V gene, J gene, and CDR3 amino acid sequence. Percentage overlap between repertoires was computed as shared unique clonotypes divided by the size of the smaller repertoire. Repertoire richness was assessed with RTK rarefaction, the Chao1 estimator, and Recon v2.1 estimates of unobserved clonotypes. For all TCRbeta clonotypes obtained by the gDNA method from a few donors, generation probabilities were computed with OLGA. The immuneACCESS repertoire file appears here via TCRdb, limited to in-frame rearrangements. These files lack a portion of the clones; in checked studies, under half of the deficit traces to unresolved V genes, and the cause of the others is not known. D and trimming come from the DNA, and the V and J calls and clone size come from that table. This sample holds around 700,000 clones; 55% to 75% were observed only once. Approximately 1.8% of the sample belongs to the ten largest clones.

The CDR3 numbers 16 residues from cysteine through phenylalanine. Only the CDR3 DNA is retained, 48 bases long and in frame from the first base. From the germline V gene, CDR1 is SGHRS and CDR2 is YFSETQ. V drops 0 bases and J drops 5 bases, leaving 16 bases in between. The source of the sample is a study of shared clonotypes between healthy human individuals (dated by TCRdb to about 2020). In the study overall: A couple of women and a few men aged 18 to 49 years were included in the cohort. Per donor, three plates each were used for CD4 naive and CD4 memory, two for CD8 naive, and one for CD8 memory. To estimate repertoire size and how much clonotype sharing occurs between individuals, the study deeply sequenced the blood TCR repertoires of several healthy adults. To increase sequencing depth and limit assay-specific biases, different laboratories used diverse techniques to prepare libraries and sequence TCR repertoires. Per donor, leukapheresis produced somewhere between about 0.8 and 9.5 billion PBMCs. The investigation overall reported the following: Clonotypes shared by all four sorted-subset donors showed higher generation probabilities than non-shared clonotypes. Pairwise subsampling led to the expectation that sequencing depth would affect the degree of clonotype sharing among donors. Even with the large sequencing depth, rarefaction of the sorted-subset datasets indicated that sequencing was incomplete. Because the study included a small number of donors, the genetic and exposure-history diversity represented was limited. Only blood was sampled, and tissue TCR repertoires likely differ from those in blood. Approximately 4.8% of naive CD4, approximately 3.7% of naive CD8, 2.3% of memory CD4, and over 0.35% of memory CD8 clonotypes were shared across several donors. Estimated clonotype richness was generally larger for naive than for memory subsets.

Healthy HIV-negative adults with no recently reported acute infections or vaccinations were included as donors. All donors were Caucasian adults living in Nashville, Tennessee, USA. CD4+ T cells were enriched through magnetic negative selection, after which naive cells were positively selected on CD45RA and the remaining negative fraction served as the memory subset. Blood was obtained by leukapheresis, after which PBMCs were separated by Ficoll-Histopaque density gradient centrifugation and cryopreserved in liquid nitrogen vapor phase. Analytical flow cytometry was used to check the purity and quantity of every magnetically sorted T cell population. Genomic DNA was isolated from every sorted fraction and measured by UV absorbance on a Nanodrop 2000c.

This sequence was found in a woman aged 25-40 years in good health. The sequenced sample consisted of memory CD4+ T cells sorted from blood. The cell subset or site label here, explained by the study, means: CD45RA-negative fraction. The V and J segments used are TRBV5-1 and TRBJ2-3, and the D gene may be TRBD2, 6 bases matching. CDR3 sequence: CASSLDAGTSVDTQYF. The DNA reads TGCGCCAGCAGCTTGGATGCGGGGACGTCGGTAGATACGCAGTATTTT.